Listed below are T cell receptor beta chains from one sample, sequenced in a study of immune evolution from preneoplasia to lung adenocarcinoma. Measured with immunoSEQ multiplex PCR; TCRdb has only the in-frame clones, and not every one. The table has some 2,000 clones, 70% to 90% seen once; the top ten hold 9.5% to 11%. Material for sequencing was FFPE adjacent normal lung tissue. Receptors originate from a person aged 70 to 85 with lung adenocarcinoma. Each CDR3 is given with its conserved first and last residue. Fields, in order: D gene, V gene, clone size, J gene, CDR3 DNA, CDR3 protein. The D gene is left open where the match is weak. The size of a clone is reported for some rows only, either as once, few or many, or as a class for expanded clones.

TRBD1	TRBV5-1	.	TRBJ1-2	TGCGCCAGCAGCTCCCCCGGGACAGGGGGCAGTAACTATGGCTACACCTTC	CASSSPGTGGSNYGYTF
TRBD1	TRBV5-1	.	TRBJ1-1	TGCGCCAGCACCCCGGGATGGAGGGGGCGATCGGTCACTGAAGCTTTCTTT	CASTPGWRGRSVTEAFF
.	TRBV5-4	once	TRBJ1-4	TGTGCCAGCAGCTTGTCGGGGGCTGGCGAAAAACTGTTTTTT	CASSLSGAGEKLFF
.	TRBV11-2	.	TRBJ2-7	TGTGCCAGCAGCTTAAGGGGCTCCTACGAGCAGTACTTC	CASSLRGSYEQYF
.	TRBV19	large	TRBJ1-2	TGTGCCAGTAGTATAGGGGCGCACTATGGCTACACCTTC	CASSIGAHYGYTF
.	TRBV15	few	TRBJ1-5	TGTGCCACCAGCAGAGATCAGGGCGAGCCCCAGCATTTT	CATSRDQGEPQHF
.	TRBV5-4	.	TRBJ1-1	TGTGCCAGCAGCCCGCCGGGAGAACACACTGAAGCTTTCTTT	CASSPPGEHTEAFF
.	TRBV7-2	once	TRBJ2-3	TGTGCCAGCAGCCTTGCTAGGACAGATACGCAGTATTTT	CASSLARTDTQYF
TRBD1	TRBV4-1	.	TRBJ1-6	TGCGCCAGCAGCCAGGCTGGACAGGTCGGATCCTATAATTCACCCCTCCACTTT	CASSQAGQVGSYNSPLHF
TRBD1	TRBV5-6	.	TRBJ2-5	TGTGCCAGCAGGGGACAGGGTCGAGAGACCCAGTACTTC	CASRGQGRETQYF
.	TRBV9	.	TRBJ2-7	TGTGCCAGCAGCCGGGATTCAGGCTACGAGCAGTACTTC	CASSRDSGYEQYF
.	TRBV19	.	TRBJ1-1	TGTGCCAGTCGTGTGCGTACGGAGACGAACACTGAAGCTTTCTTT	CASRVRTETNTEAFF
.	TRBV5-4	once	TRBJ1-2	TGTGCCAGCAGCTTGGATAACGGGGACTATGGCTACACCTTC	CASSLDNGDYGYTF
.	TRBV15	.	TRBJ1-2	TGTGCCACCAGCCGGGGGGGGATTAACTATGGCTACACCTTC	CATSRGGINYGYTF
TRBD1	TRBV7-8	.	TRBJ2-7	TGTGCCAGCAGCCGGGACAGGGGATACGAGCAGTACTTC	CASSRDRGYEQYF
.	TRBV4-1	.	TRBJ1-1	TGCGCCAGCAGCCAAGAGGTGGGAATCGGAACGCGGAACACTGAAGCTTTCTTT	CASSQEVGIGTRNTEAFF
.	TRBV5-4	.	TRBJ2-6	TGTGCCAGCAGCGGCAGACAGAGCTCTGGGGCCAACGTCCTGACTTTC	CASSGRQSSGANVLTF
TRBD2	TRBV7-8	once	TRBJ2-7	TGTGCCAGCAGCTTAGCACAGCGGGAGTATTACGAGCAGTACTTC	CASSLAQREYYEQYF
TRBD2	TRBV28	.	TRBJ2-7	TGTGCCAGCAGTGTCATAGCGGGAGGCTCCTACGAGCAGTACTTC	CASSVIAGGSYEQYF
TRBD1	TRBV5-8	.	TRBJ1-3	TGTGCCAGCAGCAGGACAGGGTTGGCAAACACCATATATTTT	CASSRTGLANTIYF
.	TRBV28	.	TRBJ2-7	TGTGCCAGCAGTATGCCTCTGACACTAAAAGTCACCTACGAGCAGTACTTC	CASSMPLTLKVTYEQYF
.	TRBV6-5	.	TRBJ2-1	TGTGCCAGCAGTTACCGGGCGGGACATGGGGGGGATGAGCAGTTCTTC	CASSYRAGHGGDEQFF
TRBD1	TRBV11-3	.	TRBJ2-6	TGTGCCAGCAGCTCCCGGGACAGCCCTTCTGGGGCCAACGTCCTGACTTTC	CASSSRDSPSGANVLTF
TRBD1	TRBV10-2	once	TRBJ1-5	TGCGCCAGCAGTGAAGGACAGGGAATGCCCCAGCATTTT	CASSEGQGMPQHF
.	TRBV6-6	.	TRBJ1-5	TGTGCCAGCAAGCCGGAGGAGACTAGCAATCAGCCCCAGCATTTT	CASKPEETSNQPQHF
.	TRBV19	.	TRBJ1-1	TGTGCCAGTAGTATATGGGGTGGTGAAGCTTTCTTT	CASSIWGGEAFF
TRBD2	TRBV10-2	.	TRBJ2-7	TGCGCCAGCCGGACTAGCGGGAGTTACGAGCAGTACTTC	CASRTSGSYEQYF
.	TRBV4-2	few	TRBJ2-6	TGTGCCAGCAGCCAAGAAGGAGGGGCCAACGTCCTGACTTTC	CASSQEGGANVLTF
TRBD2	TRBV27	.	TRBJ2-1	TGTGCCAGCAGTTTACAGTCTAGCGGGAGCCGAAATGAGCAGTTCTTC	CASSLQSSGSRNEQFF
.	TRBV28	.	TRBJ1-1	TGTGCCAGCAGTCCACGCCCTTCCGAAGCTTTCTTT	CASSPRPSEAFF
.	TRBV14	once	TRBJ1-2	TGTGCCAGCAGCCAAGTGGGGGACATCTTAAACTATGGCTACACCTTC	CASSQVGDILNYGYTF
.	TRBV28	.	TRBJ2-7	TGTGCCAGCAGTTCTCGGACAGCCTCCAATGAGCAGTACTTC	CASSSRTASNEQYF
.	TRBV18	.	TRBJ1-1	TGTGCCAGCTCACCAAACAGGAACACTGAAGCTTTCTTT	CASSPNRNTEAFF
.	TRBV5-4	.	TRBJ2-7	TGTGCCAGCAGGGGGGACTCCTACGAGCAGTACTTC	CASRGDSYEQYF
.	TRBV7-3	.	TRBJ2-1	TGTGCCAGCAGCCGGACATCGAACGGCGATGAGCAGTTCTTC	CASSRTSNGDEQFF
.	TRBV2	.	TRBJ2-5	TGTGCCAGCAGAATGACCGGACAGCTCCCCCAGGAGACCCAGTACTTC	CASRMTGQLPQETQYF
.	TRBV28	.	TRBJ1-2	TGTGCCAGCAGTCCCCCGGACGATGAACGCTATGGCTACACCTTC	CASSPPDDERYGYTF
.	TRBV5-1	.	TRBJ1-1	TGCGCCAGCAGCTTGGACAGAAACACTGAAGCTTTCTTT	CASSLDRNTEAFF
TRBD1	TRBV18	few	TRBJ1-2	TGTGCCAGCTCACCGGGACAGGGTGGCTATGGCTACACCTTC	CASSPGQGGYGYTF
.	TRBV2	.	TRBJ2-5	TGTGCCAGCGCCCAAGAGACCCAGTACTTC	CASAQETQYF
.	TRBV2	.	TRBJ1-5	TGTGCCAGCAGTTACCCGGGGTTCCAGCCCCAGCATTTT	CASSYPGFQPQHF
.	TRBV9	.	TRBJ1-4	TGTGCCAGCAGCCCGCAGGGTAGTACTAATGAAAAACTGTTTTTT	CASSPQGSTNEKLFF
.	TRBV19	.	TRBJ2-1	TGTGCCAGTAGTTTGGGCCCTTACAATGAGCAGTTCTTC	CASSLGPYNEQFF
.	TRBV6-5	.	TRBJ2-7	TGTGCCAGCAGCCGGGACTACGAGCAGTACTTC	CASSRDYEQYF
.	TRBV5-1	.	TRBJ1-3	TGCGCCAGCAGCTTAGATTCTCGGGGACCCTCTGGAAACACCATATATTTT	CASSLDSRGPSGNTIYF
TRBD1	TRBV5-1	.	TRBJ2-2	TGCGCCAGCAGCCCTATGACAGGGGCCGGGGAGCTGTTTTTT	CASSPMTGAGELFF
.	TRBV19	.	TRBJ2-7	TGTGCCAGTAGTATAGCCGTATGGGGTTCCTACGAGCAGTACTTC	CASSIAVWGSYEQYF
.	TRBV2	.	TRBJ2-5	TGTGCCAGCAATATGGGGCAACAAGAGACCCAGTACTTC	CASNMGQQETQYF
TRBD1	TRBV6-5	.	TRBJ1-1	TGTGCCAGCAGTTACTGGACCGGGACAGGGGGCGAAGCTTTCTTT	CASSYWTGTGGEAFF
.	TRBV5-1	.	TRBJ2-1	TGCGCCAGCAGCCCCTCCGGAGGGAAAAATGAGCAGTTCTTC	CASSPSGGKNEQFF
.	TRBV7-3	.	TRBJ2-1	TGTGCCAGCAGCTTAACTTCCTCGAGGACGAGGGGCAATGAGCAGTTCTTC	CASSLTSSRTRGNEQFF
TRBD2	TRBV28	.	TRBJ2-7	TGTGCCAGCAGTCCCCAGCTAGCGGGAGAAAACGAGCAGTACTTC	CASSPQLAGENEQYF
.	TRBV18	once	TRBJ2-5	TGTGCCAGCTCACGATCTGCGTCAGAGACCCAGTACTTC	CASSRSASETQYF
.	TRBV18	few	TRBJ2-2	TGTGCCAGCTCACCACGGGGGCTGGGCACCGGGGAGCTGTTTTTT	CASSPRGLGTGELFF
.	TRBV5-5	.	TRBJ1-5	TGTGCCAGCAGCACATACGACGGGTGGAATCAGCCCCAGCATTTT	CASSTYDGWNQPQHF
TRBD1	TRBV7-8	.	TRBJ1-5	TGTGCCAGCAGCTCGCCGGGACAGGGTGGTCAGCCCCAGCATTTT	CASSSPGQGGQPQHF
TRBD1	TRBV7-9	.	TRBJ1-2	TGTGCCAGCAGCTTAGCGCAGTCAGGGGGTCGAAGTGGCTACACCTTC	CASSLAQSGGRSGYTF
.	TRBV4-2	.	TRBJ2-7	TGTGCCAGCAGCCAAGCCTCATACGAGCAGTACTTC	CASSQASYEQYF